This T cell receptor beta chain was obtained from a study of response to subunit inactivated influenza vaccine. Study-wide results and limits: Only a handful of new T cells, the authors suggested, are recruited with each seasonal influenza vaccination.

Trimming pared 3 bases from V and 8 bases from J, leaving 13 bases between. CDR3 size: 13 residues. Germline assignment: CDR1 DFQATT and CDR2 SNEGSKA (reference sequence). This clonotype was counted only a few times. Its antigen is not known. TCRdb re-analysed the RT-PCR reads in MiXCR, keeping a single row per CDR3 protein. The repertoire has roughly 650,000 distinct CDR3 sequences, around 16% of them found once; the top ten carry roughly 11%. This TCR was recovered from a man between 50 and 59 years old who received an inactivated influenza vaccine. The V and J genes are TRBV20-1 and TRBJ1-4; D call uncertain. The sequences come from PBMCs from blood, collected about 13 days after vaccination. The CDR3 DNA is TGCAGTGCTAGCCGGGCCCAGGAGGAAAAACTGTTTTTT. Protein: CSASRAQEEKLFF.